Below, one T cell receptor (beta chain) is given with its context. Its antigen is still unknown. This sample stems from a study of T cell responses to AZD1222 COVID-19 vaccine. Findings of the study overall: Unmutated variant regions are reportedly targeted by nearly half of spike-specific TCRs.

The assay was immunoSEQ multiplex PCR, and TCRdb's table has in-frame clones only and misses some. Among under 95,000 clones listed, approximately 83% were seen once. This CDR3 region has 14 residues. V was cut by 4 bases and J by 3 bases, with 13 bases left in between. Germline loops: CDR1 MGHDK, CDR2 SYGVNS. The TCR comes from an adult who received the AZD1222 COVID-19 vaccine. The material was peripheral blood, obtained 28 days after the second AZD1222 dose. The chain recombines TRBV25-1 with TRBJ2-7; no firm D call. CDR3 loop: CASSVLGSVYEQYF. DNA of the CDR3: TGTGCCAGCAGTGTTCTGGGCAGCGTCTACGAGCAGTACTTC.